The 8 T cell receptor beta chains reported below all come from one sample, sequenced in a study of monozygotic twins with inflammatory bowel disease. TCRdb reprocessed the 5' RACE reads and stores each CDR3 protein as one record, lacking DNA. The repertoire table contains fewer than 450,000 distinct CDR3 sequences. What was sequenced was blood. Receptors were obtained from a human donor with ulcerative colitis or Crohn's disease, or a healthy co-twin of an affected twin (not recorded which).

The chain has TRBV29-1 and TRBJ2-3; TCRdb outputs TRBD1, but without DNA this stays unchecked. The CDR3 covers 13 residues. Germline-derived CDR1 and CDR2 are SQVTM and ANQGSEA. CDR3 sequence: CSVATGYTDTQYF.

The rearrangement uses TRBV6-5 and TRBJ2-7. Germline V CDR1 and CDR2: MNHEY, SVGAGI. The CDR3 length is 13 residues. The CDR3 protein is CASRMTYLGGQYF.

The chain is built from TRBV30 and TRBJ1-4; the D call from TCRdb, TRBD1, cannot be confirmed without DNA. The germline V gene encodes CDR1 GTSNPN and CDR2 SVGIG (reference sequence). The CDR3 sequence is 11 residues long. The CDR3: CAWSRTGTLFF.

This sequence joins TRBV18 and TRBJ1-5; lacking DNA, the TRBD1 call made by TCRdb goes unchecked. The germline gives CDR1 KGHSH, CDR2 LQKENI. The CDR3 runs to 15 residues. The CDR3: CASSRGGVGNQPQHF.

This rearrangement joins TRBV7-9 to TRBJ1-4. From germline, CDR1 is SEHNR and CDR2 FQNEAQ (reference sequence). The CDR3 has 12 residues. CDR3 sequence reads: CASSLERDLLIF.

V gene TRBV12-5 combines with J gene TRBJ1-4; lacking DNA, the TRBD1 call made by TCRdb goes unchecked. CDR1 is LGHNT, CDR2 FRNRAP, per germline. The CDR3 totals 15 residues. The CDR3 loop is CASAFRALGQEKLFF.

This chain links TRBV18 with TRBJ2-2. From germline, CDR1 is KGHSH and CDR2 LQKENI. There are 15 residues in the CDR3. The CDR3 protein is CASSRGLLNTGELFF.

V is TRBV5-1 and J is TRBJ2-3; TCRdb selects TRBD1, and the lack of DNA leaves this call unchecked. The V gene's germline CDR1 is SGHRS and CDR2 YFSETQ. The length of the CDR3 is 14 residues. CDR3 region: CASSTGIGPDTQYF.